This TCR beta chain was documented in a study of glioma-infiltrating T cells. Regarding the study as a whole: Non-neoplastic patients had below-expected tissue-blood divergence, while all gliomas exceeded expectation.

The iRepertoire nested amplicon-rescue multiplex PCR amplified TCR alpha and beta CDR3s from RNA. TCRdb recomputed calls from the multiplex PCR reads with MiXCR, one row per CDR3 protein. This table holds around 180,000 distinct CDR3 sequences, around 40% found once. Germline V lookup: CDR1 MDHEN, CDR2 SYDVKM. The CDR3 has 13 amino acids. V dropped 8 bases and J dropped 5 bases, with 15 bases sitting between them. The sample holds many counts of this clonotype. What it binds is not known. The chain has TRBV28 and TRBJ2-5; D is undetermined. The sequenced material came from glioma tissue, nonneoplastic brain tissue, or PBMCs (not recorded which). This TCR derives from a human donor with low-grade glioma or glioblastoma, undergoing nonglioma brain surgery, or in good health (not recorded which). The CDR3 sequence is CASGLERPETQYF. CDR3 coding DNA: TGTGCCAGCGGGCTCGAGAGGCCGGAGACCCAGTACTTC.